This T cell receptor beta chain originates from a study of Ad26.COV2.S vaccination and SARS-CoV-2 variants. Study summary: The authors gave Ad26.COV2.S intramuscularly, either once or twice 56 days apart. General observations from the study: Quantification of TCR breadth and depth may have yielded underestimates of total T cell responses.

CDR1 is SGHRS and CDR2 is YFSETQ in the germline V gene. This CDR3 is 14 amino acids long. V was clipped by 0 bases and J by 7 bases, with 10 bases between them. Clones were read by immunoSEQ multiplex PCR, and TCRdb kept only the in-frame ones, dropping some. The profile shows about 470,000 clones, 90% of them singletons. Treatment specified: around 19 received Ad26.COV2.S at low or high dose, single or two shots; several received placebo; per-sample allocation not given. Sampling was done on day 63 after the first vaccine or placebo injection. Aged 18-55 years, donor was enrolled in Boston in 2020. This vaccine is an Ad26 vector that expresses the Wuhan-strain SARS-CoV-2 spike. This clone has just a few counts. Its target is not known.

The source material was peripheral blood, sampled in a trial of Ad26.COV2.S vaccine versus placebo. The TCR was taken from a person aged 18-65 years who received the Ad26.COV2.S COVID-19 vaccine or a placebo. The genes are TRBV5-1 and TRBJ1-4, with a possible D match to TRBD1 (6 bases). In DNA form, the CDR3 reads TGCGCCAGCAGCTTGGCAGGGGATGGTGAAAAACTGTTTTTT. Protein product: CASSLAGDGEKLFF.